The rows below give T cell receptor beta chains drawn from one sample of a study of human T cells and chemical hapten exposure. TCRdb re-called the reads through MiXCR, storing one row per CDR3 protein. The sample shows fewer than 150,000 distinct CDR3 sequences, over 7% of them seen only once. The sequencing input was whole blood. These receptors all come from a human donor in good health. Some clones in this sample may be carry-over from other donors' samples. CDR3s include the opening cysteine and the closing phenylalanine or tryptophan. D genes are given only for firm matches. Clone size is given for some rows only: seen once, a few or many times, or a class if the clone is expanded.

>few|TRBJ2-5|NA|TRBV15
TGTGCCCCGCTCGGAACAAGGGGGCAAGAGACCCAGTACTTC
CAPLGTRGQETQYF
>many|TRBJ1-1|NA|TRBV25-1
TGTGCCAGCAGTTGGGGGCGCGACACTGAAGCTTTCTTT
CASSWGRDTEAFF
>NA|TRBJ2-7|NA|TRBV6-2/TRBV6-3
TGTGCCAGCAATGCCGGGCAGGGGCTAACCTACGAGCAGTACTTC
CASNAGQGLTYEQYF
>few|TRBJ2-1|NA|TRBV5-1
TGCGCCAGCAGCTTCCCCCGGACAGTTAATGAGCAGTTCTTC
CASSFPRTVNEQFF
>few|TRBJ2-3|NA|TRBV30
TGTGCCTGGAAGATGTCAGATACGCAGTATTTT
CAWKMSDTQYF
>many|TRBJ1-1|TRBD1|TRBV6-5
TGTGCCAGCAGTCCGCCTGGACAGGGGATTTTAGCTTTCTTT
CASSPPGQGILAFF
>many|TRBJ2-6|TRBD2|TRBV5-1
TGCGCCAGCAGCCCGGGACTAGCGGGAGGTCAATCTGGGGCCAACGTCCTGACTTTC
CASSPGLAGGQSGANVLTF
>few|TRBJ2-7|NA|TRBV4-3
TGCGCCAGCAGCCAAGGAGATACTAGCTCCTACGAGCAGTACTTC
CASSQGDTSSYEQYF
>many|TRBJ2-2|NA|TRBV6-5
TGTGCCAGCAGTTATCGGGGTACGAACACCGGGGAGCTGTTTTTT
CASSYRGTNTGELFF
>many|TRBJ1-2|NA|TRBV15
TGTGCCACCAGCAGAGATCTAGAGGATGGCTACACCTTC
CATSRDLEDGYTF
>NA|TRBJ2-7|TRBD2|TRBV5-1
TGCGCCAGCAGCTTGGGGGGACTAGCCGACGAGCAGTACTTC
CASSLGGLADEQYF
>NA|TRBJ1-2|NA|TRBV20-1
TGCAGTGCTAGATCGGGGGGGGACTATGGCTACACCTTC
CSARSGGDYGYTF
>few|TRBJ2-3|NA|TRBV6-6
TGTGCCAGCAAAGTCAGCTTCACAGATACGCAGTATTTT
CASKVSFTDTQYF
>NA|TRBJ1-5|NA|TRBV27
TGTGCCAGCGGCGAGGGGGGGTATAGCAATCAGCCCCAGCATTTT
CASGEGGYSNQPQHF
>NA|TRBJ2-3|TRBD2|TRBV20-1
TGCAGTGCTAGAGATCCGGCTAGCGGGGGTAGCACAGATACGCAGTATTTT
CSARDPASGGSTDTQYF
>many|TRBJ1-2|NA|TRBV7-9
TGTGCCAGCAGCCCAACTCTTAGCCAGGGGCCCCTCTATGGCTACACCTTC
CASSPTLSQGPLYGYTF
>many|TRBJ2-7|NA|TRBV7-9
TGTGCCAGCAGCTCGGGAGTAGCCTCCTACGAGCAGTACTTC
CASSSGVASYEQYF
>many|TRBJ1-1|TRBD1|TRBV7-9
TGTGCCAGCAGCATGGACAGGGGGTGGGGGGACACTGAAGCTTTCTTT
CASSMDRGWGDTEAFF